These 2 T cell receptor beta chains came from one sample sequenced in a study of cytomegalovirus exposure and HLA in healthy donors. The PCR made use of 60 Vbeta and 13 Jbeta primers. Assay used: immunoSEQ multiplex PCR; TCRdb lists only in-frame clones, some missing. The data include around 88,000 clones; the top ten clones carry 4.5% to 6.5%. Sequencing was performed on PBMCs. These receptors were obtained from a girl between 5 and 17 years old in good health and CMV-seropositive.

The rearrangement links TRBV5-1 to TRBJ1-5; 7 bases line up with TRBD1. The CDR3 runs 14 residues. Trimming cost V 5 bases and J 5 bases; bases outside gene matches: 7. The germline CDR1 and CDR2 sequences are SGHRS and YFSETQ. CDR3 protein: CASSTGQIDQPQHF. CDR3 in DNA: TGCGCCAGCAGTACGGGACAGATAGATCAGCCCCAGCATTTT.

This sequence joins TRBV6-6 and TRBJ1-2; D uncertain. Trimming removed 7 bases at V and 3 bases at J, with 18 bases between. Germline V CDR1 and CDR2: MNHNY, SVGAGI (reference sequence). CDR3 length: 15 residues. The DNA of the CDR3 is TGTGCCAGCACCAAGGAGGGTGGGCCCGACTATGGCTACACCTTC. It codes for CASTKEGGPDYGYTF.